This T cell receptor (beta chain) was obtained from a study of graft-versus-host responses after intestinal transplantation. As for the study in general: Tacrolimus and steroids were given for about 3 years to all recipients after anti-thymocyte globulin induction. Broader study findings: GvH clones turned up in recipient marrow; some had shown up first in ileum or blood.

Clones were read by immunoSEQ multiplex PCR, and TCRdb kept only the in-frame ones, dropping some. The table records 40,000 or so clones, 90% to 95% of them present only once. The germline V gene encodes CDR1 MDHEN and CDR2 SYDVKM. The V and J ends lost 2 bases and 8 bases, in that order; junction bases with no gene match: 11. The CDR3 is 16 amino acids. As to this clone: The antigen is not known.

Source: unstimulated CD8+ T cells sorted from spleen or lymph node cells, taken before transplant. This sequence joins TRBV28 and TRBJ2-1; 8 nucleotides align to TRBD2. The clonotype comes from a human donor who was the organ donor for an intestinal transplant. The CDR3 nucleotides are TGTGCCAGCAGTTTAGTGTTCCGGGGGGGCGGGGATGAGCAGTTCTTC. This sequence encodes CASSLVFRGGGDEQFF. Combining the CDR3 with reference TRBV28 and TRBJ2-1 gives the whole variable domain DVKVTQSSRYLVKRTGEKVFLECVQDMDHENMFWYRQDPGLGLRLIYFSYDVKMKEKGDIPEGYSVSREKKERFSLILESASTNQTSMYLCASSLVFRGGGDEQFFGPGTRLTVL.